This entry is about one TCR beta chain. As yet, its antigen is unknown. The sample comes from a study of regulatory T cells in long-lasting Graves disease. Study-level background: Positivity for TSH receptor antibodies plus over 5 years of antithyroid drugs meant persistent Graves' disease. Broader study findings: Whereas approximately 950 public clonotypes were shared by new patients, persistent patients shared more, at roughly 2,500. Persistent Graves' patients showed less TCR diversity than newly diagnosed ones.

For TCR beta, libraries came from iRepertoire HTBI primers and Arm-PCR of CDR3 regions. TCRdb used MiXCR to reprocess the multiplex PCR reads, holding one entry per CDR3 protein. The sample lists about 430,000 distinct CDR3 sequences, roughly a fifth occurring once. Time point meaning: persistent/refractory GD, antithyroid drugs over 5 years with positive TRAb. PBMC-derived RNA was used for the TCR library. A blood draw put 8 to 10 milliliters of peripheral blood into EDTA tubes. Here the sequenced sample was peripheral blood mononuclear cells (PBMCs), taken when the disease was refractory, from a patient treated with antithyroid drugs. The receptor was isolated from a female donor with Graves disease.

The CDR3 here is CASSLSGRGRYEQYF. CDR3 bases: TGTGCCAGCAGTTTATCGGGAAGGGGGCGGTACGAGCAGTACTTC. V is TRBV27 and J is TRBJ2-7; 7 bases are a match to TRBD1. Germline V gives CDR1 MNHEY, CDR2 SMNVEV (reference sequence). The CDR3 contains 15 residues. V lost 0 bases, J lost 4 bases, and 6 bases stayed unmatched.